The clone carrying this T cell receptor (beta chain) is a singleton in its sample. Clones were read by immunoSEQ multiplex PCR, and TCRdb kept only the in-frame ones, dropping some. The sample records roughly 340,000 clones, 89% being singletons. The data originate from a study of blood T cell repertoires in COVID-19. Background on the study: Samples came from the United States, Italy and Spain, spanning acute and convalescent COVID-19.

The TCR comes from a woman in her thirties with COVID-19, enrolled during active disease. Sequences were obtained from peripheral blood.

The CDR3 DNA is TGTGCCAGCAGTGAGATGAGGGAAGACTACTATGGCTACACCTTC. This codes for CASSEMREDYYGYTF. The genes are TRBV2 and TRBJ1-2, with D unclear. This CDR3 contains 15 residues. V was clipped by 3 bases and J by 3 bases, with 14 bases between them. In germline, CDR1 is SNHLY, CDR2 FYNNEI.